This TCR beta chain emerged from a study of long-term antiretroviral therapy in people with HIV. Across the whole study: Earliest sampling preceded the 2015 immediate-ART recommendation by about a decade.

The J segment lost 4 bases and the V segment lost 3 bases, leaving 18 bases of the junction unmatched. The CDR3 spans 19 residues. CDR1 SGDLS and CDR2 YYNGEE come from the germline V gene. Sequencing relied on immunoSEQ assay v3.0, run at survey level. Sequenced by immunoSEQ multiplex PCR; TCRdb stores in-frame clones only, minus some. The data contain some 22,000 clones, around four fifths of them singletons. The genes are TRBV9 and TRBJ2-2; 7 bases are shared with TRBD1. The sequenced sample was unsorted PBMCs, obtained 1.6 years after starting antiretroviral therapy. The TCR was taken from a man aged 40-50 years with HIV. CDR3 amino acids: CASSARDRQLGYSTGELFF. The CDR3 DNA reads TGTGCCAGCAGCGCCCGGGACAGACAATTAGGATATAGCACCGGGGAGCTGTTTTTT.